The 32 T cell receptor beta chains presented below share a single source sample, sequenced in a study of control samples from healthy donors and cancer patients. Assay used: immunoSEQ multiplex PCR; TCRdb lists only in-frame clones, some missing. This sample has over 150,000 clones, with 94% found just once. Source material: blood. These TCRs come from a woman under 30 in good health.

This clone came up a few times. J is TRBJ2-3 and V is TRBV12-5; no definite D call. CDR3 length equals 12 residues. The V gene lost 1 base and the J gene lost 5 bases, with 4 bases spanning the gap. Germline CDR1 reads LGHNT; CDR2 reads FRNRAP. For the CDR3, the DNA is TGTGCTAGTGGTTTGGATATAGATACGCAGTATTTT. This sequence encodes CASGLDIDTQYF.

The J gene is TRBJ2-7, the V gene TRBV18; no clear D. Germline CDR1 reads KGHSH; CDR2 reads LQKENI. Trimming removed 1 base at V and 5 bases at J, with 9 bases between. The CDR3 loop spans 13 amino acids. The CDR3 bases are TGTGCCAGCTCACCACAGCCGGTCCACGAGCAGTACTTC. Translation: CASSPQPVHEQYF. The full variable domain, rest sourced from reference TRBV18 and TRBJ2-7, is NAGVMQNPRHLVRRRGQEARLRCSPMKGHSHVYWYRQLPEEGLKFMVYLQKENIIDESGMPKERFSAEFPKEGPSILRIQQVVRGDSAAYFCASSPQPVHEQYFGPGTRLTVT.

This clone was picked up one time. The chain combines TRBV9 with TRBJ1-1, with TRBD1 matching over 7 bases. With 0 bases clipped from V and 4 bases from J, the junction kept 3 bases outside the gene matches. This CDR3 region has 14 residues. CDR1 and CDR2 (germline): SGDLS, YYNGEE. The CDR3 loop reads CASSVASGGTEAFF. The CDR3 DNA reads as TGTGCCAGCAGCGTAGCTTCAGGGGGCACTGAAGCTTTCTTT.

The chain joins TRBV7-9 to TRBJ2-2, with 13 bases lining up with TRBD2. The CDR3 loop spans 19 amino acids. The trim removed 5 bases at V and 4 bases at J, leaving 13 bases unmatched. In germline, CDR1 is SEHNR, CDR2 FQNEAQ (reference sequence). CDR3 amino acids: CASSERGRLAGGGTGELFF. The CDR3 DNA reads TGTGCCAGCAGCGAGCGGGGGCGACTAGCGGGAGGAGGCACCGGGGAGCTGTTTTTT.

This clone was seen only once. The chain employs TRBV28 and TRBJ2-2; D not certain. V was trimmed by 6 bases and J by 8 bases, leaving 13 bases between them. CDR1 is MDHEN, CDR2 SYDVKM, per germline. This CDR3 spans 13 amino acids. The CDR3 sequence: CASSPVGLGELFF. The CDR3 region has the DNA TGTGCCAGCAGCCCCGTCGGGCTAGGGGAGCTGTTTTTT.

The rearrangement joins TRBV28 to TRBJ1-5; D might be TRBD1 (6 bases). The germline V gene encodes CDR1 MDHEN and CDR2 SYDVKM. Trimming removed 4 bases from V and 0 bases from J, with 13 bases in between. The CDR3 runs to 16 residues. CDR3 protein: CASSSLQGHSNQPQHF. The CDR3 DNA follows: TGTGCCAGCAGTTCCCTACAGGGACATAGCAATCAGCCCCAGCATTTT.

The rearrangement joins TRBV5-1 to TRBJ1-1, with D perhaps matching TRBD1 (5 bases). V shed 3 bases and J shed 5 bases, with 14 bases lying between them. Germline CDR1 SGHRS, CDR2 YFSETQ. CDR3 length equals 14 residues. CDR3 bases: TGCGCCAGCAGCTGGGGCCCCACGGGGACTGAAGCTTTCTTT. This translates into CASSWGPTGTEAFF.

V gene TRBV27 combines with J gene TRBJ2-5, with D perhaps TRBD1 (5 bases). The CDR3 is 13 amino acids. With 4 bases removed from V and 7 bases from J, the gap between germline ends came to 13 bases. Per germline, CDR1 MNHEY and CDR2 SMNVEV (reference sequence). The CDR3 is CASSSLGLGTQYF. The CDR3 DNA sequence: TGTGCCAGCAGTTCCCTGGGGCTGGGGACCCAGTACTTC.

This clone was found a few times. This chain links TRBV9 with TRBJ1-5; D not certain. The CDR3 loop spans 17 amino acids. CDR1 SGDLS and CDR2 YYNGEE come from the germline V gene. The V end lost 0 bases, the J end lost 0 bases, and 13 bases lay between the germline ends. CDR3 sequence: CASSVAPALDSNQPQHF. The CDR3 DNA sequence: TGTGCCAGCAGCGTAGCCCCGGCATTAGATAGCAATCAGCCCCAGCATTTT.

The rearrangement joins TRBV6-6 to TRBJ2-2; 7 positions agree with TRBD2. V lost 2 bases to trimming and J lost 4 bases; unmatched junction nucleotides: 7. CDR1 and CDR2 from the germline V gene are MNHNY and SVGAGI (reference sequence). The CDR3 has 16 amino acids. The CDR3 here is CASSYELAAVTGELFF. The CDR3 nucleotides read TGTGCCAGCAGTTACGAGCTAGCGGCTGTCACCGGGGAGCTGTTTTTT.

The chain has TRBV19 and TRBJ1-2; 8 bases line up with TRBD1. The V segment lost 5 bases and the J segment 0 bases; nucleotides outside the gene matches: 11. The CDR3 is 17 amino acids. Germline V CDR1 and CDR2: LNHDA, SQIVND (reference sequence). In DNA, the CDR3 is TGTGCCAGTAGTTCCCCCGGGACAGGATTTACTAACTATGGCTACACCTTC. Residues: CASSSPGTGFTNYGYTF.

This clone showed up just once. The rearrangement uses TRBV5-1 and TRBJ2-2; D remains unclear. Trimming shortened V by 5 bases and J by 7 bases, and 6 bases separated the two germline ends. This CDR3 has 11 amino acids. Germline CDR1 and CDR2: SGHRS and YFSETQ. CDR3 bases: TGCGCCAGCAGGGACCTCGGGGAGCTGTTTTTT. Its translation is CASRDLGELFF.

The genes are TRBV6-2 or TRBV6-3 and TRBJ2-7; a possible D gene is TRBD1 (6 bases). Looked up from germline, CDR1 is MNHEY and CDR2 is SVGEGT. The CDR3 contains 14 residues. The germline V and J ends were trimmed by 6 bases and 12 bases, with 24 bases remaining between them. The CDR3 DNA is TGTGCCAGCAGCATACGCCTACAGGGAATTACCCCGTACTTC. This translates into CASSIRLQGITPYF.

As for this clone: Sequence at one end of the junction differs from germline and may be a read error. This chain's CDR3 is CASSPSRGSSYNEQFF. CDR3 in DNA: TGTGCTAGCAGCCCGAGTCGGGGGAGCTCCTACAATGAGCAGTTCTTC. The rearrangement joins TRBV7-7 to TRBJ2-1, with D possibly matching TRBD2 (6 bases). The CDR3 is 16 amino acids. CDR1 and CDR2 from the germline V gene are SSHAT and FNYEAQ (reference sequence).

The genes are TRBV11-3 and TRBJ2-2; D remains ambiguous. Between the trimmed V and J ends, which lost 2 bases and 1 base, there was a span of 11 bases. The germline V gene encodes CDR1 SGHNT and CDR2 YENEEA. The CDR3 spans 16 residues. DNA for the CDR3: TGTGCCAGCAGCTTAAAAAGGCAGGAGAACACCGGGGAGCTGTTTTTT. It is translated as CASSLKRQENTGELFF. Filled out from reference TRBV11-3 and TRBJ2-2, the complete variable domain reads EAGVVQSPRYKIIEKKQPVAFWCNPISGHNTLYWYLQNLGQGPELLIRYENEEAVDDSQLPKDRFSAERLKGVDSTLKIQPAELGDSAVYLCASSLKRQENTGELFFGEGSRLTVL.

The chain uses TRBV7-2 and TRBJ2-3, with 8 bases aligning to TRBD2. There are 14 residues in the CDR3. V shed 4 bases, J shed 5 bases, and the junction held 5 bases outside the gene matches. Germline loops: CDR1 SGHTA, CDR2 FQGNSA. The CDR3 DNA reads TGTGCCAGCAGCTCCGGACTAGCCCAAGATACGCAGTATTTT. This gives the protein CASSSGLAQDTQYF.

J is TRBJ1-6 and V is TRBV11-1; D uncertain. The V end was cut by 5 bases, the J end by 8 bases, with 7 bases between. This CDR3 comprises 12 residues. CDR1 and CDR2 from the germline V gene are SGHAT and FQDESV (reference sequence). In DNA form, the CDR3 reads TGTGCCAGCAGCCTAGAACATTCACCCCTCCACTTT. This encodes CASSLEHSPLHF.

V is TRBV5-1 and J is TRBJ2-3; no clear D. Germline-derived CDR1 and CDR2 are SGHRS and YFSETQ. Trimming left V 1 base short and J 0 bases short, with 9 bases between. The CDR3 contains 15 residues. The CDR3, as DNA: TGCGCCAGCAGCTTGATCGTACGGAGCACAGATACGCAGTATTTT. Amino acid sequence: CASSLIVRSTDTQYF.

The V gene is TRBV4-1, the J gene TRBJ1-2; D uncertain. In germline, CDR1 is MGHRA, CDR2 YSYEKL. There are 16 residues in the CDR3. Trimming cost V 0 bases and J 4 bases, with 15 bases left between them. The CDR3 here is CASSQDPQQRSYGYTF. The CDR3 nucleotides are TGCGCCAGCAGCCAAGATCCGCAACAGAGGAGCTATGGCTACACCTTC.

This clone was observed a single time. The rearrangement joins TRBV5-4 to TRBJ2-7, with TRBD1 matching over 7 bases. Looked up from germline, CDR1 is SGHNT and CDR2 is YYREEE (reference sequence). The CDR3 is 15 residues long. V shed 1 base and J 7 bases; nucleotides not matched to a gene: 11. The CDR3, as DNA: TGTGCCAGCAGCTTGAGAGGGGGCGAGGGTTATGAGCAGTACTTC. This gives the protein CASSLRGGEGYEQYF.

This clone was detected once. The rearrangement links TRBV7-9 to TRBJ2-1; 8 bases fit TRBD2. Per germline, CDR1 SEHNR and CDR2 FQNEAQ (reference sequence). V was pared by 5 bases and J by 2 bases, with 8 bases of the junction left unmatched. The CDR3 runs to 16 residues. DNA of the CDR3: TGTGCCAGCAGCGTCCAACGGGGGGGCACCTACAATGAGCAGTTCTTC. Translation: CASSVQRGGTYNEQFF.

The V gene is TRBV6-6, the J gene TRBJ2-5; TRBD2 matches 9 bases. This CDR3 contains 15 residues. Trimming removed 8 bases from V and 5 bases from J; junction bases left unmatched: 12. Germline V lookup: CDR1 MNHNY, CDR2 SVGAGI (reference sequence). The DNA for the CDR3 is TGTGCCAGCTGGATTAGCGGGAGAAGTGGTGAGACCCAGTACTTC. It encodes CASWISGRSGETQYF.

The chain couples TRBV5-1 to TRBJ1-6, with D unresolved. The CDR3 has 14 amino acids. In germline, CDR1 is SGHRS, CDR2 YFSETQ. Trimming cost V 0 bases and J 7 bases, with 8 bases left between them. CDR3 region: CASSLASGNSPLHF. CDR3 nucleotides: TGCGCCAGCAGCTTGGCTAGCGGAAATTCACCCCTCCACTTT. The whole variable domain, remainder taken from reference TRBV5-1 and TRBJ1-6, is KAGVTQTPRYLIKTRGQQVTLSCSPISGHRSVSWYQQTPGQGLQFLFEYFSETQRNKGNFPGRFSGRQFSNSRSEMNVSTLELGDSALYLCASSLASGNSPLHFGNGTRLTVT.

The chain links TRBV9 to TRBJ1-2; 9 bases agree with TRBD1. This CDR3 spans 15 amino acids. Trimming removed 3 bases from V and 2 bases from J; junction bases left unmatched: 5. The germline V gene encodes CDR1 SGDLS and CDR2 YYNGEE. The CDR3 bases are TGTGCCAGCAGCGAGACAGGGGGAAGGAACTATGGCTACACCTTC. Its protein product is CASSETGGRNYGYTF.

The V call is TRBV7-2, the J call TRBJ1-4, with TRBD1 matching 10 bases. After removal of 1 base from V and 8 bases from J, the junction contained 1 base not matched to a gene. This CDR3 comprises 14 residues. Germline V lookup: CDR1 SGHTA, CDR2 FQGNSA. The CDR3 region has the DNA TGTGCCAGCAGCTTAGGACAGGGGGCCGAAAAACTGTTTTTT. This translates into CASSLGQGAEKLFF.

The chain combines TRBV5-1 with TRBJ2-3; possibly TRBD1 for D (5 bases). This CDR3 spans 15 amino acids. Germline CDR1 is SGHRS and CDR2 is YFSETQ. The V gene lost 2 bases and the J gene lost 2 bases, with 12 bases spanning the gap. The CDR3 region is CASSLYDRNTDTQYF. CDR3 bases: TGCGCCAGCAGCTTATATGACAGAAACACAGATACGCAGTATTTT.

This chain joins TRBV28 and TRBJ1-4, with 7 bases aligning to TRBD1. Germline assignment: CDR1 MDHEN and CDR2 SYDVKM. CDR3 length: 13 amino acids. Trimming removed 6 bases from V and 11 bases from J; junction bases left unmatched: 9. The CDR3 protein is CASSSPGQTKLFF. The CDR3 bases are TGTGCCAGCAGCTCTCCGGGACAGACGAAACTGTTTTTT.

The V and J genes are TRBV19 and TRBJ2-1; 9 bases map to TRBD2. CDR3 size: 13 residues. CDR1 LNHDA and CDR2 SQIVND come from the germline V gene (reference sequence). J gave up 4 bases and V 8 bases, and 3 bases lay outside the gene matches. CDR3 region: CASGLAGYNEQFF. CDR3 DNA: TGTGCCAGTGGTCTAGCGGGGTACAATGAGCAGTTCTTC. Filled out from reference TRBV19 and TRBJ2-1, the complete variable domain reads DGGITQSPKYLFRKEGQNVTLSCEQNLNHDAMYWYRQDPGQGLRLIYYSQIVNDFQKGDIAEGYSVSREKKESFPLTVTSAQKNPTAFYLCASGLAGYNEQFFGPGTRLTVL.

The rearrangement links TRBV6-1 to TRBJ2-2; no clear D. The CDR3 is made up of 17 amino acids. The germline gives CDR1 MNHNS, CDR2 SASEGT. V shed 3 bases and J shed 0 bases, with 14 bases lying between them. CDR3: CASSDIRGRPNTGELFF. The CDR3 DNA sequence: TGTGCCAGCAGTGACATCCGCGGACGGCCGAACACCGGGGAGCTGTTTTTT.

The chain is built from TRBV23-1 and TRBJ2-1; D gene ambiguous. TRBV23-1 is placed among ORFs of uncertain function. The V and J ends lost 2 bases and 15 bases respectively, with 14 bases between them. There are 12 residues in the CDR3. CDR3 coding DNA: TGCGCCAGCAGTCAACGACCATTATCGCGGTTCTTC. It is translated as CASSQRPLSRFF.

The DNA for the CDR3 is TGTGCCAGTAGTTCAACCGGGGAGAACACTGAAGCTTTCTTT. As protein: CASSSTGENTEAFF. V gene TRBV19 combines with J gene TRBJ1-1; D is unclear. The V end lost 5 bases, the J end lost 1 base, and 11 bases lay between the germline ends. The CDR3 length is 14 residues. Germline CDR1 and CDR2: LNHDA and SQIVND (reference sequence).

This rearrangement joins TRBV5-6 to TRBJ1-3; D is unresolved. This CDR3 is 13 amino acids long. Per the germline V gene, CDR1 is SGHDT and CDR2 is YYEEEE. Deletions cut 5 bases from V and 4 bases from J, with 10 bases between. This CDR3 reads CASRGSGGNTIYF. In DNA, the CDR3 is TGTGCCAGCAGGGGTAGCGGCGGAAACACCATATATTTT.